These T cell receptor beta chains were read from a single sample in a study of T cell responses to AZD1222 COVID-19 vaccine. This table comes from immunoSEQ multiplex PCR, and its TCRdb copy is limited to in-frame clones, with some not included. This repertoire shows under 90,000 clones, approximately 83% found once; its top ten account for about 9.4%. Sequences were derived from peripheral blood, sampled 28 days after the second AZD1222 dose. Source of these receptors: an adult who received the AZD1222 COVID-19 vaccine. Both conserved end residues are part of each CDR3. The order of the fields is clone size, V gene, J gene, D gene, CDR3 DNA, CDR3 protein. The D gene is left open where the match is weak. Only part of the rows carry a size: once, few, many, or a class if the clone is expanded.

size: .; V: TRBV6-5; J: TRBJ1-5; D: .; DNA: TGTGCCAGCAGTCAGGGTATTTACAATCAGCCCCAGCATTTT; CDR3: CASSQGIYNQPQHF
size: .; V: TRBV11-2; J: TRBJ1-1; D: .; DNA: TGTGCCAGCAGGAAAGGGAGTGGGAACACTGAAGCTTTCTTT; CDR3: CASRKGSGNTEAFF
size: .; V: TRBV2; J: TRBJ1-5; D: .; DNA: TGTGCCAGCAGTGTTGGAGAGGTCCGGGCCCAGCATTTT; CDR3: CASSVGEVRAQHF
size: once; V: TRBV30; J: TRBJ1-4; D: .; DNA: TGTGCCTGGAGTGTACTAGGGGAGTTGGATGAAAAACTGTTTTTT; CDR3: CAWSVLGELDEKLFF
size: .; V: TRBV5-1; J: TRBJ2-3; D: .; DNA: TGCGCCAGCAGCGCCACTCGGAGCACAGATACGCAGTATTTT; CDR3: CASSATRSTDTQYF
size: .; V: TRBV19; J: TRBJ1-2; D: .; DNA: TGTGCCAGTAGTGGACTCGGGGTCTATGGCTACACCTTC; CDR3: CASSGLGVYGYTF
size: once; V: TRBV7-9; J: TRBJ1-3; D: .; DNA: TGTGCCAGCAGCTTACAAGGGGGAAACACCATATATTTT; CDR3: CASSLQGGNTIYF
size: .; V: TRBV28; J: TRBJ2-7; D: .; DNA: TGTGCCAGCAGTTTCGGACCCGCGGGCTACGAGCAGTACTTC; CDR3: CASSFGPAGYEQYF
size: .; V: TRBV28; J: TRBJ2-2; D: .; DNA: TGTGCCAGCAGTTTTTTCCCGACCACCGGGGAGCTGTTTTTT; CDR3: CASSFFPTTGELFF
size: .; V: TRBV5-5; J: TRBJ2-1; D: .; DNA: TGTGCCAGCAGCTTGAGACGGGGTATCGATGAGCAGTTCTTC; CDR3: CASSLRRGIDEQFF
size: few; V: TRBV11-2; J: TRBJ2-7; D: TRBD2; DNA: TGTGCCAGCAGCATTAGCGGGGGGGTCTCCTACGAGCAGTACTTC; CDR3: CASSISGGVSYEQYF
size: .; V: TRBV7-2; J: TRBJ1-4; D: TRBD1; DNA: TGTGCCAGCAGCGGGACAGGGGAAAAACTGTTTTTT; CDR3: CASSGTGEKLFF
size: once; V: TRBV6-1; J: TRBJ1-3; D: .; DNA: TGTGCCAGCAGTGGTGTTTTTGGGGTTTCTGGAAACACCATATATTTT; CDR3: CASSGVFGVSGNTIYF
size: .; V: TRBV27; J: TRBJ2-2; D: TRBD1; DNA: TGTGCCAGCAGTTCTCTTACTACCCCGGTTCCGACAGGGCCCGGGGAGCTGTTTTTT; CDR3: CASSSLTTPVPTGPGELFF
size: .; V: TRBV30; J: TRBJ2-6; D: .; DNA: TGTGCCTGGAGTAGGGGATTGGGGGCCAACGTCCTGACTTTC; CDR3: CAWSRGLGANVLTF
size: .; V: TRBV11-1; J: TRBJ2-7; D: .; DNA: TGTGCCAGCAGCTTAGGGGCAGGGAAGCACGAGCAGTACTTC; CDR3: CASSLGAGKHEQYF
size: .; V: TRBV27; J: TRBJ1-5; D: TRBD1; DNA: TGTGCCAGCAGTCCGATCCGGGACAGGGGGAATCAGCCCCAGCATTTT; CDR3: CASSPIRDRGNQPQHF
size: .; V: TRBV6-1; J: TRBJ2-3; D: TRBD1; DNA: TGTGCCAGCAGTGAAGTGGGGGACAGAACAGATACGCAGTATTTT; CDR3: CASSEVGDRTDTQYF